The 8 T cell receptor beta chains in this list originate from one sample, sequenced in a study of CD8+CD57+ T cells in acquired aplastic anemia. TCR beta VDJ and CDR3 profiling used genomic DNA as template. TCRdb reanalysed the reads using MiXCR and keeps one entry per CDR3 protein. The profile shows around 250,000 distinct CDR3 sequences, about 80% of them singletons. Individuals selected for sequencing had exhibited CD8+CD57+ cell expansion on flow cytometry. The sample consisted of sorted CD4+, CD8+, or CD8+CD57+ T cells (not recorded which) from PBMCs. The receptors here all came from a human donor with aplastic anemia.

As for this clonotype: Mismatch with germline at one junction end may stem from a read error. This rearrangement joins TRBV7-9 to TRBJ1-1, with no clear D. Germline lookup yields CDR1 SEHNR and CDR2 FQNEAQ (reference sequence). The CDR3 sequence is 15 residues long. CDR3 region: CASSLQITGSTEDFF. The DNA of the CDR3 is TGTGCCAGCAGCTTACAAATAACCGGGAGCACTGAAGATTTCTTT.

The chain is built from TRBV7-8 and TRBJ1-5; possibly TRBD1 for D (5 bases). The CDR3 totals 15 residues. The V end lost 9 bases, the J end lost 3 bases, and 18 bases lay between the germline ends. Germline CDR1 and CDR2: SGHVS and FQNEAQ. The CDR3 reads CASSFAWGYNQPQHF. DNA for the CDR3: TGTGCCAGTAGTTTTGCGTGGGGGTACAATCAGCCCCAGCATTTT. Full variable domain (outside the CDR3, taken from reference TRBV7-8 and TRBJ1-5): GAGVSQSPRYKVAKRGQDVALRCDPISGHVSLFWYQQALGQGPEFLTYFQNEAQLDKSGLPSDRFFAERPEGSVSTLKIQRTQQEDSAVYLCASSFAWGYNQPQHFGDGTRLSIL.

The chain recombines TRBV11-3 with TRBJ1-5; D perhaps matches TRBD1 (6 bases). Trimming shortened V by 6 bases and J by 5 bases, and 14 bases separated the two germline ends. Germline values: CDR1 SGHNT, CDR2 YENEEA. CDR3 length equals 14 residues. The CDR3 here is CASSVSGGYQPQHF. CDR3 nucleotide sequence: TGTGCCAGCAGTGTCTCGGGGGGCTATCAGCCCCAGCATTTT. Filled out from reference TRBV11-3 and TRBJ1-5, the complete variable domain reads EAGVVQSPRYKIIEKKQPVAFWCNPISGHNTLYWYLQNLGQGPELLIRYENEEAVDDSQLPKDRFSAERLKGVDSTLKIQPAELGDSAVYLCASSVSGGYQPQHFGDGTRLSIL.

Concerning this clonotype itself: One junction end disagrees with the germline gene, perhaps due to a read error. The chain links TRBV7-8 to TRBJ2-3; 7 bases are shared with TRBD2. Germline lookup yields CDR1 SGHVS and CDR2 FQNEAQ. This CDR3 region has 14 residues. The CDR3 is CASSLAGGRELLHF. The CDR3 DNA is TGTGCCAGCAGCTTAGCGGGAGGGCGGGAGCTCCTACATTTT.

V gene TRBV11-1 combines with J gene TRBJ2-1, with unresolved D. The J call may be in error: the DNA end matches TRBJ2-6 better. The CDR3 sequence is 16 residues long. CDR1 is SGHAT and CDR2 is FQDESV in the germline V gene (reference sequence). CDR3 in DNA: TGTGCCAGCAGCTTAGCGCGGACCGACGGGGCCAACGTCCTGACTTTC. Its translation is CASSLARTDGANVLTF.

The gene calls are TRBV6-2 or TRBV6-3 and TRBJ2-7; 7 positions agree with TRBD2. Germline CDR1 is MNHEY and CDR2 is SVGEGT. This CDR3 has 14 residues. V trimming: 2 bases; J trimming: 3 bases; junction bases outside the gene matches: 4. DNA for the CDR3: TGTGCCAGCAGTTACCCCTGGGAGGGCTACGAGCAGTACTTC. Translated, it gives CASSYPWEGYEQYF.

As concerns this clonotype: At one of its ends the junction is not consistent with the germline gene, which may arise from a read error. The CDR3 region is CASSDAGIPDTQYF. CDR3 in DNA: TGTGCCAGCAGCGATGCGGGAATCCCCGATACGCAGTATTTT. The chain combines TRBV5-1 with TRBJ2-3, with TRBD2 as a possible D gene (6 bases). Germline CDR1 SGHRS, CDR2 YFSETQ. The CDR3 consists of 14 residues.

This clonotype was seen a few times. V and J are TRBV12-3 or TRBV12-4 and TRBJ1-5; D is ambiguous. CDR3 length equals 13 residues. The ends were cut back, 1 base at V and 3 bases at J, with 4 bases in the middle. CDR3 protein: CASSLGVNQPQHF. CDR3 DNA: TGTGCCAGCAGTTTAGGGGTCAATCAGCCCCAGCATTTT.